These 9 T cell receptor beta chains came from one sample sequenced in a study of blood T cell repertoires in COVID-19. Clones were read by immunoSEQ multiplex PCR, and TCRdb kept only the in-frame ones, dropping some. The profile shows approximately 350,000 clones, 80% to 90% of them singletons. Sequenced input: peripheral blood. These receptors were obtained from a woman aged 60 to 75 with COVID-19, enrolled during active disease.

The genes are TRBV27 and TRBJ1-4; no reliable D call. V lost 6 bases, J lost 5 bases, and 13 bases lay in between. CDR3 length: 14 amino acids. CDR1 MNHEY and CDR2 SMNVEV come from the germline V gene (reference sequence). The CDR3 loop is CASRTSTANEKLFF. DNA of the CDR3: TGTGCCAGCAGGACATCGACGGCAAATGAAAAACTGTTTTTT.

This clone was counted a single time. CDR3 DNA: TGTGCCAGCAGCACAGACAGGGCTCGCGGAGCTTTCTTT. Translated, it gives CASSTDRARGAFF. This rearrangement joins TRBV7-2 to TRBJ1-1, with 7 bases matching TRBD1. Losses at the gene ends were 5 bases for V and 10 bases for J; bases not matched to a gene: 10. This CDR3 comprises 13 residues. Germline lookup yields CDR1 SGHTA and CDR2 FQGNSA.

This chain joins TRBV6-5 and TRBJ1-4, with 9 bases fitting TRBD1. The germline CDR1 and CDR2 sequences are MNHEY and SVGAGI. V lost 1 base to trimming and J lost 11 bases; unmatched junction nucleotides: 8. This CDR3 comprises 15 residues. The CDR3 reads CASSYFGDRVGKLFF. Here the CDR3 DNA reads TGTGCCAGCAGTTACTTCGGGGACAGGGTCGGCAAACTGTTTTTT.

The rearrangement links TRBV20-1 to TRBJ1-2, with D unclear. V shed 3 bases and J shed 3 bases, with 11 bases lying between them. CDR3 length: 13 amino acids. Per the germline V gene, CDR1 is DFQATT and CDR2 is SNEGSKA (reference sequence). CDR3 DNA: TGCAGTGCTAGTTTGGCGGCTGACTATGGCTACACCTTC. This translates into CSASLAADYGYTF.

With respect to this clone: Other nucleotide sequences from this sample produce the same CDR3. J is TRBJ2-5 and V is TRBV5-1; 8 bases fit TRBD1. From germline, CDR1 is SGHRS and CDR2 YFSETQ. V lost 0 bases, J lost 4 bases, and 5 bases stayed unmatched. The CDR3 covers 15 residues. CDR3 residues: CASSLAGQGVETQYF. The DNA of the CDR3 is TGCGCCAGCAGCTTGGCCGGACAGGGAGTAGAGACCCAGTACTTC.

Comments on this clone: Other DNA sequences in this specimen translate into the identical CDR3. CDR3 sequence (DNA): TGTGCCAGCAGCCTGGGACAGGCCTCCTACAATGAGCAGTTCTTC. Protein sequence: CASSLGQASYNEQFF. This sequence joins TRBV7-2 and TRBJ2-1, with TRBD1 matching over 8 bases. Germline CDR1 reads SGHTA; CDR2 reads FQGNSA. The CDR3 covers 15 residues. Losses at the gene ends were 5 bases for V and 0 bases for J; bases not matched to a gene: 3.

This clone has only a few counts. The rearrangement joins TRBV9 to TRBJ2-4, with 10 bases that match TRBD1. CDR1 SGDLS and CDR2 YYNGEE come from the germline V gene. V was pared by 0 bases and J by 7 bases, with 4 bases of the junction left unmatched. The CDR3 is made up of 15 amino acids. In nucleotides, the CDR3 is TGTGCCAGCAGCGTAGACGGGACAGGGGATAACATTCAGTACTTC. As protein: CASSVDGTGDNIQYF.

The chain employs TRBV9 and TRBJ2-2; D possibly corresponds to TRBD1 (5 bases). CDR1 and CDR2 from the germline V gene are SGDLS and YYNGEE. Trimming cost V 0 bases and J 0 bases, with 9 bases left between them. The CDR3 consists of 16 residues. Written as DNA, the CDR3 is TGTGCCAGCAGCGTAGCAGGGTTCGCGAACACCGGGGAGCTGTTTTTT. Its protein product is CASSVAGFANTGELFF.

The chain carries TRBV7-3 and TRBJ1-2; TRBD1 matches at 9 bases. This CDR3 has 15 amino acids. V lost 5 bases to trimming and J lost 8 bases; unmatched junction nucleotides: 12. Per germline, CDR1 SGHTA and CDR2 FQGTGA. The CDR3 DNA reads as TGTGCCAGCAGCCCTAATCACAGGGGGCGAGGGGGCTACACCTTC. Its translation: CASSPNHRGRGGYTF.